This T cell receptor beta chain was recovered during a study of T-cell memory formation after mild COVID-19. CDR1 is MNHEY, CDR2 SVGEGT, per germline. This CDR3 spans 13 amino acids. The V gene lost 5 bases and the J gene lost 3 bases, with 10 bases spanning the gap. The 5'RACE method, run with constant-segment primers, produced TCR alpha and TCR beta cDNA libraries (carrying sample barcodes and UMIs). TCRdb reanalysed the 5' RACE reads using MiXCR and keeps one entry per CDR3 protein. The table lists about 240,000 distinct CDR3 sequences, 9.4% of them singletons, with 20% to 25% in the top ten. Sequenced input: PBMCs or a T cell subset sorted from them (not recorded which). The source of this sequence is a young man who had mild COVID-19 (a few samples of this study predate the infection). Cell type and time point are not known. The V gene is TRBV6-2 or TRBV6-3, the J gene TRBJ2-5; D may be TRBD2 (6 bases). In DNA form, the CDR3 reads TGTGCCAGCAGTCGGGAGCCGGAAGAGACCCAGTACTTC. Translating gives CASSREPEETQYF.